This T cell receptor beta chain was retrieved from a study of cytomegalovirus exposure and HLA in healthy donors. CDR1 and CDR2 from the germline V gene are MNHEY and SVGAGI. V was shortened by 4 bases and J by 0 bases, with 14 bases between the two germline ends. The CDR3 has 16 amino acids. Whole-study findings and limits: Earlier analysis looked at TCR beta V segments, and most were productive about 90% or about 30% of the time. Analyzed later, most CMV-associated TCR beta chains appeared HLA-restricted. As immune exposure information, only CMV serostatus was available.

Comment on this clone: Its antigen is currently unknown.

PCR used 60 Vbeta primers and 13 Jbeta primers. Sequencing used immunoSEQ multiplex PCR; TCRdb keeps in-frame clones, though not all of them. The repertoire holds some 160,000 clones, with around 80% as singletons. Sample: PBMCs. The V call is TRBV6-5, the J call TRBJ2-3, with D possibly being TRBD1 (6 bases). The clonotype was recovered from a male donor in good health and CMV-seropositive. The CDR3 coding sequence is TGTGCCAGCAGTTTCACAGGGTTCTCTAGCACAGATACGCAGTATTTT. Its protein product is CASSFTGFSSTDTQYF.